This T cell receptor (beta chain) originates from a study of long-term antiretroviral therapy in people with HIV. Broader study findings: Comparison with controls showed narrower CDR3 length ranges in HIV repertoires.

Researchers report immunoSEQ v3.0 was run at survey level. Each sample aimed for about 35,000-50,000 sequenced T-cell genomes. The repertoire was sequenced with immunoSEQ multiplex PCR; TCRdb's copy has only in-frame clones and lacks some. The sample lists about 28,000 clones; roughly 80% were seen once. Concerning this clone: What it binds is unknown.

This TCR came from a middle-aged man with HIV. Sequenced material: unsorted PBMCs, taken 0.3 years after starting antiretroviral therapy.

CDR3 amino acids: CSVEVSWNTEAFF. The CDR3 region has the DNA TGCAGCGTTGAGGTGTCTTGGAACACTGAAGCTTTCTTT. The genes are TRBV29-1 and TRBJ1-1; D is unresolved. Trimming took off 3 bases at V and 1 base at J, with 9 bases between the two ends. Germline assignment: CDR1 SQVTM and CDR2 ANQGSEA. The CDR3 contains 13 residues.